Detailed here is one TCR beta chain. Its antigen is currently unknown. With 0 bases clipped from V and 5 bases from J, the junction kept 10 bases outside the gene matches. The CDR3 spans 17 residues. Germline values: CDR1 SGHRS, CDR2 YFSETQ. The data were obtained in a study of cytomegalovirus exposure and HLA in healthy donors. Study-level results: Whilst most TCR sequences proved rare, a subset of public TCRs occurred across many donors. Associated with cytomegalovirus, according to the listing, were around 160 TCR beta chains. The classifier, whose performance was assessed in both the original and validation cohorts, reportedly diagnosed cytomegalovirus status with high specificity and sensitivity.

Repertoires were generated with immunoSEQ multiplex PCR, while TCRdb's copy carries only in-frame clones and drops some. The table records over 100,000 clones, roughly 94% of them present only once. The chain links TRBV5-1 to TRBJ1-1; 10 nucleotides agree with TRBD1. The source material was PBMCs. This clonotype originated in a young woman in good health and CMV-seronegative. CDR3 DNA: TGCGCCAGCAGCTTGGGGGGCGGGACAGGGGATTTTACTGAAGCTTTCTTT. This codes for CASSLGGGTGDFTEAFF.